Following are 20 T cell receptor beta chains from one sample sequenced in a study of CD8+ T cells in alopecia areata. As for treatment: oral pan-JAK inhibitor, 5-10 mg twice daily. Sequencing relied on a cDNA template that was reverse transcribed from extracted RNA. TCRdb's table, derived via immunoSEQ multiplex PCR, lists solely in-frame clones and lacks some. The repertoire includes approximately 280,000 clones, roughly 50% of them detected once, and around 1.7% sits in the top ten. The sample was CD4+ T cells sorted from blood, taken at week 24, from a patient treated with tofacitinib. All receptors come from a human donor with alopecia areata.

The CDR3 sequence is CSVSETQYF. The CDR3 nucleotides are TGCAGCGTTTCGGAGACCCAGTACTTC. This rearrangement joins TRBV29-1 to TRBJ2-5, with D uncertain. V lost 5 bases to trimming and J lost 5 bases, with 3 bases between them. This CDR3 comprises 9 residues. Looked up from germline, CDR1 is SQVTM and CDR2 is ANQGSEA. Variable domain in full (rest from reference TRBV29-1 and TRBJ2-5): SAVISQKPSRDICQRGTSLTIQCQVDSQVTMMFWYRQQPGQSLTLIATANQGSEATYESGFVIDKFPISRPNLTFSTLTVSNMSPEDSSIYLCSVSETQYFGPGTRLLVL.

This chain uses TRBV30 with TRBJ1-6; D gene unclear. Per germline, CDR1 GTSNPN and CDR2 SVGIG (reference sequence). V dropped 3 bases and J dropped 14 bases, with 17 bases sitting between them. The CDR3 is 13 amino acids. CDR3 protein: CAWRTGVVDSLHF. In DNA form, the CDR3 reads TGTGCCTGGAGGACGGGAGTGGTTGATTCCCTCCACTTT.

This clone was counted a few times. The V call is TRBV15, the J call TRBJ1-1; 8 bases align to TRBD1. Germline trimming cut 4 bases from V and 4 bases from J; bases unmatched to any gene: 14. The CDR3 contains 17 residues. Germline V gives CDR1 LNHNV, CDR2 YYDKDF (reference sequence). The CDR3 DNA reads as TGTGCCACCAGCACCCCAGGGGGCGGGATGGGCTTCACTGAAGCTTTCTTT. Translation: CATSTPGGGMGFTEAFF.

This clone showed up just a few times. CDR3 nucleotides: TGTGCCTGGAGTGTATCAGGTAGGGGGGAAAATCAGCCCCAGCATTTT. This codes for CAWSVSGRGENQPQHF. The V gene is TRBV30, the J gene TRBJ1-5; possibly TRBD1 for D (6 bases). The CDR3 has 16 amino acids. With 0 bases removed from V and 4 bases from J, the gap between germline ends came to 16 bases. CDR1 and CDR2 (germline): GTSNPN, SVGIG (reference sequence).

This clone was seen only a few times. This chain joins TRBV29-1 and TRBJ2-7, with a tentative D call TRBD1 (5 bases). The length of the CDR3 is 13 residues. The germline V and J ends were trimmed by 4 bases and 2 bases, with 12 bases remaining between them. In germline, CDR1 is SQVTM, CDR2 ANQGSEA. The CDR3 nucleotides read TGCAGCGTTGCTCAAGACAGCCCCTACGAGCAGTACTTC. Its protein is CSVAQDSPYEQYF.

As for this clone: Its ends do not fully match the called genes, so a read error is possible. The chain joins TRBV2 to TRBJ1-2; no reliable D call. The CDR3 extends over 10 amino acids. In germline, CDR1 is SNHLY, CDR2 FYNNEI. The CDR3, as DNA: TGTGCCAGCAGCGGACCCTCGATGTCCTTC. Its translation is CASSGPSMSF.

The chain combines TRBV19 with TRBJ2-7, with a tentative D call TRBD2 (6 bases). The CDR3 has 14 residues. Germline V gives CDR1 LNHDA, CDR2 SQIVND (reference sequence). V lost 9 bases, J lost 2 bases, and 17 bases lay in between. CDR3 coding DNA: TGTGCCAGCTCGTGGCGGGGTCCTCCCTACGAGCAGTACTTC. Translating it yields CASSWRGPPYEQYF. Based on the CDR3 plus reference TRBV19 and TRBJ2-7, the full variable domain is DGGITQSPKYLFRKEGQNVTLSCEQNLNHDAMYWYRQDPGQGLRLIYYSQIVNDFQKGDIAEGYSVSREKKESFPLTVTSAQKNPTAFYLCASSWRGPPYEQYFGPGTRLTVT.

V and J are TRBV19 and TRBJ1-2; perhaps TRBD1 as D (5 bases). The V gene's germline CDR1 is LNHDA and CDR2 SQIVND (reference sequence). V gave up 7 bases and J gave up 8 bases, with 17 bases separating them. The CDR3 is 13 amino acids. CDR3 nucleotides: TGTGCCAGTATAGGGGCCCCCGTCGCCGGCTACACCTTC. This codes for CASIGAPVAGYTF.

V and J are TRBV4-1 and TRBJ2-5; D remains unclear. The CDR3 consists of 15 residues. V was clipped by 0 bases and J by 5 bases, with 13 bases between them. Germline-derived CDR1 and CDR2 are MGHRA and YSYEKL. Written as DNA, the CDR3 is TGCGCCAGCAGCCAAGATCGGGCCCCATGGGAGACCCAGTACTTC. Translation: CASSQDRAPWETQYF.

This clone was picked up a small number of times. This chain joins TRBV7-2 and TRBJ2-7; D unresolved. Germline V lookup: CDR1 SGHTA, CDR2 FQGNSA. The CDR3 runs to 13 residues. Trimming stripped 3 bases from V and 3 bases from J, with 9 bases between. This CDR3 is CASSLGQRYEQYF. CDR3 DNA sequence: TGTGCCAGCAGCTTGGGCCAGCGCTACGAGCAGTACTTC.

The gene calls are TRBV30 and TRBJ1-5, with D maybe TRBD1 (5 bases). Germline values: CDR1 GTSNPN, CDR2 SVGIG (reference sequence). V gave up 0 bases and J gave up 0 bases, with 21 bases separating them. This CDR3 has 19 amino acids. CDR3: CAWSVRPSGRGYSNQPQHF. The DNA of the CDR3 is TGTGCCTGGAGTGTACGGCCGAGCGGGCGGGGCTATAGCAATCAGCCCCAGCATTTT.

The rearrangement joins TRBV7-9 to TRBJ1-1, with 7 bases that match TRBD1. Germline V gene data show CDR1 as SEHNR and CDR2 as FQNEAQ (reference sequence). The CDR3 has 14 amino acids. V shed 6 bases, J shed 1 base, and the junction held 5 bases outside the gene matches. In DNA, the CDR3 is TGTGCCAGCAGGCCCACAGGGGCGAACACTGAAGCTTTCTTT. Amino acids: CASRPTGANTEAFF.

The CDR3 DNA sequence: TGTGCCAGCATCGGGACGGTGAACACTGAAGCTTTCTTT. This encodes CASIGTVNTEAFF. The chain joins TRBV2 to TRBJ1-1; D might be TRBD1 (5 bases). Germline V gives CDR1 SNHLY, CDR2 FYNNEI. CDR3 length: 13 amino acids. Trimming removed 7 bases from V and 0 bases from J, with 9 bases in between.

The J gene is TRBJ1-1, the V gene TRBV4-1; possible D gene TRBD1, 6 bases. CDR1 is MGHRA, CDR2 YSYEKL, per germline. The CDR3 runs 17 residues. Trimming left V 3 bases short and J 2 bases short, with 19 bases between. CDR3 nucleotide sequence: TGCGCCAGCAGCCACATACTCAGGGGACCATATAACACTGAAGCTTTCTTT. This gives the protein CASSHILRGPYNTEAFF.

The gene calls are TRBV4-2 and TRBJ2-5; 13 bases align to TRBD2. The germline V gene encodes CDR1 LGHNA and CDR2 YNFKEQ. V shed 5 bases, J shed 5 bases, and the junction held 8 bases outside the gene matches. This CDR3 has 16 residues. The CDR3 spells CASSRTSGGAGETQYF. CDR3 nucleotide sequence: TGTGCCAGCAGCAGAACTAGCGGGGGGGCCGGGGAGACCCAGTACTTC.

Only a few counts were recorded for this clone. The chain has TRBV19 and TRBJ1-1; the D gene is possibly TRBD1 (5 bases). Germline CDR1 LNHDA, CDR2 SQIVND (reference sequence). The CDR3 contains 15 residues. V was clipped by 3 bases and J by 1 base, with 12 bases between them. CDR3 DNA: TGTGCCAGTAGTATGGCCAGGGTCGCGAACACTGAAGCTTTCTTT. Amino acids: CASSMARVANTEAFF.

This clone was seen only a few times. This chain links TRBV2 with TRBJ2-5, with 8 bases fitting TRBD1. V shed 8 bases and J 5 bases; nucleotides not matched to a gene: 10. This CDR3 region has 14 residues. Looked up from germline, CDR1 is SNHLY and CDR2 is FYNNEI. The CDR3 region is CASLQGQGWETQYF. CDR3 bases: TGTGCCAGCTTACAAGGACAGGGTTGGGAGACCCAGTACTTC.

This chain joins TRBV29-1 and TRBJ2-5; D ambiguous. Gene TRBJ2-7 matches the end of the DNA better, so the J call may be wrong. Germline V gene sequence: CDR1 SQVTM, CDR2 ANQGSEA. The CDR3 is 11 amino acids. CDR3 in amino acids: CSVEDLHEQYF. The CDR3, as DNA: TGCAGCGTTGAAGATCTTCACGAGCAGTACTTC.

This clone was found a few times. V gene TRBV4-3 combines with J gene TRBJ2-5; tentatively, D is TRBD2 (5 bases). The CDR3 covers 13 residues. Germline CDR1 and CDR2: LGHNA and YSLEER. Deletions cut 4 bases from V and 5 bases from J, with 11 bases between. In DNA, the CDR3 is TGCGCCAGCAGCCTCTTCCCGGGGGAGACCCAGTACTTC. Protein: CASSLFPGETQYF.

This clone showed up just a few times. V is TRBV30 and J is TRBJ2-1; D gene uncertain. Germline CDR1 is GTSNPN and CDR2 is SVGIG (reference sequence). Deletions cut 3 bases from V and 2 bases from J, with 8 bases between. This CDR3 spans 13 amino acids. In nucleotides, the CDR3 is TGTGCCTGGAGACCCGACACCTACAATGAGCAGTTCTTC. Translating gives CAWRPDTYNEQFF.